Here is one TCR beta chain with its context. Clones were sequenced by immunoSEQ multiplex PCR, and TCRdb holds only the in-frame ones, with some missing. The sample consists of 60,000 to 70,000 clones, around four fifths of them appearing once. The sample is drawn from a study of glioma-infiltrating T cells after dendritic cell vaccination. Study-wide background: Autologous tumor lysate was loaded overnight onto monocyte-derived dendritic cells grown approximately seven days with IL-4 and GM-CSF.

This CDR3 comprises 14 residues. CDR1 SGHRS and CDR2 YFSETQ come from the germline V gene. V lost 5 bases to trimming and J lost 4 bases; unmatched junction nucleotides: 7. The chain recombines TRBV5-1 with TRBJ2-7; 9 bases align to TRBD1. This specimen consisted of blood, obtained before dendritic cell vaccination. This receptor was identified in a human donor with glioblastoma. The DNA for the CDR3 is TGCGCCAGCAGTCAGACGGGACAGGGTTACGAGCAGTACTTC. This sequence encodes CASSQTGQGYEQYF. The entire variable domain, with the rest obtained from reference TRBV5-1 and TRBJ2-7, is as follows: KAGVTQTPRYLIKTRGQQVTLSCSPISGHRSVSWYQQTPGQGLQFLFEYFSETQRNKGNFPGRFSGRQFSNSRSEMNVSTLELGDSALYLCASSQTGQGYEQYFGPGTRLTVT.